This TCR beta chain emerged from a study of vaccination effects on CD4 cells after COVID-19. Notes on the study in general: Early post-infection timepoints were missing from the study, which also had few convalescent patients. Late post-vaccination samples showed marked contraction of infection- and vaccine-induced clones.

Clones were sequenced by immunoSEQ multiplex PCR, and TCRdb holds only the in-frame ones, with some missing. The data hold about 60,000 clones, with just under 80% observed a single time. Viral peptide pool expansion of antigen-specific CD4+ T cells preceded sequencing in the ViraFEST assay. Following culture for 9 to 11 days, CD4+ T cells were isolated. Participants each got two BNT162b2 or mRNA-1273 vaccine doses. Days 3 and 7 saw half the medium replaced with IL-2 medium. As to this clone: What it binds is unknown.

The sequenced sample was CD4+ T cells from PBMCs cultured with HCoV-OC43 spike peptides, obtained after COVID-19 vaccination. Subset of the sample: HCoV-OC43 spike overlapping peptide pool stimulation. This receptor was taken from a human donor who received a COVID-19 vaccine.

This CDR3 reads CASSPALQGYGYTF. CDR3 nucleotide sequence: TGTGCCAGCTCCCCAGCATTACAGGGCTATGGCTACACCTTC. The V gene is TRBV18, the J gene TRBJ1-2; maybe TRBD1 (6 bases). The CDR3 has 14 amino acids. Germline V gene data show CDR1 as KGHSH and CDR2 as LQKENI. The ends were cut back, 6 bases at V and 4 bases at J, with 15 bases in the middle.